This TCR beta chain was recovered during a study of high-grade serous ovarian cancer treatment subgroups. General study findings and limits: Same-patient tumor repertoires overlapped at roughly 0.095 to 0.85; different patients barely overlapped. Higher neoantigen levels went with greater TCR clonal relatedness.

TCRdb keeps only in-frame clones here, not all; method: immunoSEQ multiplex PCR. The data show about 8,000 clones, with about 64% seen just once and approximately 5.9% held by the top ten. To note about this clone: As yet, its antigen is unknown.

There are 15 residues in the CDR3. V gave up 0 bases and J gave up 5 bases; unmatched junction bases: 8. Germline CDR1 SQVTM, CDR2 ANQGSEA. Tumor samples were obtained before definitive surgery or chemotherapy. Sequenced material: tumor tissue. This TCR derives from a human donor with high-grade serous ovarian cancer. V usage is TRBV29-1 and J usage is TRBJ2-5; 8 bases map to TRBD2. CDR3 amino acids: CSVEDRAGGDETQYF. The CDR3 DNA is TGCAGCGTTGAAGACAGGGCCGGGGGGGATGAGACCCAGTACTTC.